This TCR beta chain was retrieved from a study of blood T cell repertoires in COVID-19. Study context: Acute and convalescent COVID-19 samples came from the United States, Italy and Spain.

Germline CDR1 reads SGHVS; CDR2 reads FNYEAQ. CDR3 length: 13 amino acids. V shed 4 bases and J 6 bases; nucleotides not matched to a gene: 4. Only in-frame clones appear in the TCRdb table, and some are missing; sequencing was by immunoSEQ multiplex PCR. The sample shows about 200,000 clones, more than 75% of them seen only once. This rearrangement joins TRBV7-6 to TRBJ1-2; 8 bases map to TRBD1. The clonotype originates from a woman older than 75 with acute or convalescent COVID-19. What was sequenced was peripheral blood. The CDR3 sequence is CASSSQGVDGYTF. CDR3 nucleotide sequence: TGTGCCAGCAGCTCACAGGGGGTCGATGGCTACACCTTC.